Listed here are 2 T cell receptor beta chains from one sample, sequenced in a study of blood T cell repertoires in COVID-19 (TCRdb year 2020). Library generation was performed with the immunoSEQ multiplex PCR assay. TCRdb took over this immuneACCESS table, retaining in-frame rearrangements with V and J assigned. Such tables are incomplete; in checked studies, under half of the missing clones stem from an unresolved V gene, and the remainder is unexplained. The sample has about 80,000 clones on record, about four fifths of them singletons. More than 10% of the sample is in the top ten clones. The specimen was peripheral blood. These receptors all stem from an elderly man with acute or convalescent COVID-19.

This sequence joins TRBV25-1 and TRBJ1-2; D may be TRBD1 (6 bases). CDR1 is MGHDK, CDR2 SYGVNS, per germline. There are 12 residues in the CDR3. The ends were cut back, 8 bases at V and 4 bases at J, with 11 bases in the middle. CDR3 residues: CASSSGVYGYTF. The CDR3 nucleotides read TGTGCCAGCTCGTCAGGGGTCTATGGCTACACCTTC.

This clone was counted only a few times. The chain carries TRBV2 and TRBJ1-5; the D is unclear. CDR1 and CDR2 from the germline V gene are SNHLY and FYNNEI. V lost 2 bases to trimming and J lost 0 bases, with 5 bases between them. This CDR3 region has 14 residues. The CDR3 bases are TGTGCCAGCAGTGAACAGGTTAGCAATCAGCCCCAGCATTTT. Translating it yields CASSEQVSNQPQHF.